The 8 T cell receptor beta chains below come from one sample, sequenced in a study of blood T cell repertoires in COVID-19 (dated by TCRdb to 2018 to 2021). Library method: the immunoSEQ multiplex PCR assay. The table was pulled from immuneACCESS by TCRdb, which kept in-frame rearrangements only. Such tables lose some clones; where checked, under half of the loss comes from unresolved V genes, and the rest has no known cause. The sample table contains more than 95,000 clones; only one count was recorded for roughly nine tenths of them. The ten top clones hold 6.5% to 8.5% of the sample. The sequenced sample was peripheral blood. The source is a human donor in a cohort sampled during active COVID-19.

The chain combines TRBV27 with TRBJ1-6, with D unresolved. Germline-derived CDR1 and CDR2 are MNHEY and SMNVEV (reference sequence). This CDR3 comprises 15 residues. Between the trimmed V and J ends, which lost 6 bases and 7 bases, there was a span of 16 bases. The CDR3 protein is CASSPPEVWNSPLHF. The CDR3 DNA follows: TGTGCCAGCAGCCCCCCCGAGGTTTGGAATTCACCCCTCCACTTT.

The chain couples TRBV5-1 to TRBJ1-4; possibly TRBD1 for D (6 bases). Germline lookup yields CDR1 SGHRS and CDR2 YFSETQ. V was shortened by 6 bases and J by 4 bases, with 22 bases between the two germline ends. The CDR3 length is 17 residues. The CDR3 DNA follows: TGCGCCAGCACCCAAACCCCGGGGGGCAGGGGTAATGAAAAACTGTTTTTT. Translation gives CASTQTPGGRGNEKLFF.

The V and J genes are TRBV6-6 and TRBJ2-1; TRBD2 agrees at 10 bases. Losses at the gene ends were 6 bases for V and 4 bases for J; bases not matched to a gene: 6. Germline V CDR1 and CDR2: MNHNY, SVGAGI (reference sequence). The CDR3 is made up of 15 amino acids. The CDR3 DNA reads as TGTGCCAGCAGCAAGACGACTAGCGGGTACAATGAGCAGTTCTTC. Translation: CASSKTTSGYNEQFF.

The CDR3 DNA reads TGTGCCAGCACTAAGGACCCGGGAAGTTCCCTCCACTTT. Translated: CASTKDPGSSLHF. The chain couples TRBV19 to TRBJ1-6; D call uncertain. The CDR3 sequence is 13 residues long. Trimming removed 9 bases at V and 14 bases at J, with 20 bases between. The germline V gene has CDR1 LNHDA and CDR2 SQIVND (reference sequence).

The CDR3 DNA reads TGTGCCAGCAGCCATTACAGGGCGGGGGAAGAAAAACTGTTTTTT. Its translation: CASSHYRAGEEKLFF. The V gene is TRBV3-1 (or the pseudogene TRBV3-2), the J gene TRBJ1-4; D may be TRBD1 (6 bases). V dropped 3 bases and J dropped 8 bases, with 16 bases sitting between them. Germline CDR1 reads LGHDT; CDR2 reads YNNKEL (reference sequence). This CDR3 has 15 amino acids.

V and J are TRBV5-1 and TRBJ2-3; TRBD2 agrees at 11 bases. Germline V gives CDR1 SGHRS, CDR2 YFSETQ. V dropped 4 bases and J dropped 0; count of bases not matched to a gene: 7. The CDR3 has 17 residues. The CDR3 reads CASSPGIAGGSTDTQYF. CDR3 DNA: TGCGCCAGCAGCCCCGGGATAGCGGGGGGGAGCACAGATACGCAGTATTTT. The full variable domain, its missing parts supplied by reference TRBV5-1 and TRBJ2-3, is KAGVTQTPRYLIKTRGQQVTLSCSPISGHRSVSWYQQTPGQGLQFLFEYFSETQRNKGNFPGRFSGRQFSNSRSEMNVSTLELGDSALYLCASSPGIAGGSTDTQYFGPGTRLTVL.

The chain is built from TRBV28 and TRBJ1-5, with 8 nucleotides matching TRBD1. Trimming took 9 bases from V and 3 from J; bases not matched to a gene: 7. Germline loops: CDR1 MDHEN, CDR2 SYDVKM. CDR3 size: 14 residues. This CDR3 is CASGRDRINQPQHF. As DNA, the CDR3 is TGTGCCAGTGGTCGGGACAGGATCAATCAGCCCCAGCATTTT. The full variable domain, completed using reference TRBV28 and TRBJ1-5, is DVKVTQSSRYLVKRTGEKVFLECVQDMDHENMFWYRQDPGLGLRLIYFSYDVKMKEKGDIPEGYSVSREKKERFSLILESASTNQTSMYLCASGRDRINQPQHFGDGTRLSIL.

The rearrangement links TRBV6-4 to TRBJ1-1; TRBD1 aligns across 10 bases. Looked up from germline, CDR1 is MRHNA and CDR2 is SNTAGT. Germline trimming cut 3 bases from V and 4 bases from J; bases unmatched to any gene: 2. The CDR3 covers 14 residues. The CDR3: CASSETGGSTEAFF. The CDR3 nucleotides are TGTGCCAGCAGTGAGACAGGGGGCAGCACTGAAGCTTTCTTT.